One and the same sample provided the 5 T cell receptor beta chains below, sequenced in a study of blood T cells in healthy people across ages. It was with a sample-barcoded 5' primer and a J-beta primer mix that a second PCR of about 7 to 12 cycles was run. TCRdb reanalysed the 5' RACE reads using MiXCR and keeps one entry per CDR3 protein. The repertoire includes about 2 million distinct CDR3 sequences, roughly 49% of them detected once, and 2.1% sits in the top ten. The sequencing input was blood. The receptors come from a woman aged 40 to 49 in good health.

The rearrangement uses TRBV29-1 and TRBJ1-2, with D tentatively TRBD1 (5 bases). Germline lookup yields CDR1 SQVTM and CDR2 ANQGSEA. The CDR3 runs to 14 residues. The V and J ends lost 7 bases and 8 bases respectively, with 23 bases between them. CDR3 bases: TGCAGCGCCATTGGGCCAGGGTCTGCGGAAGGCTACACCTTC. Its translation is CSAIGPGSAEGYTF.

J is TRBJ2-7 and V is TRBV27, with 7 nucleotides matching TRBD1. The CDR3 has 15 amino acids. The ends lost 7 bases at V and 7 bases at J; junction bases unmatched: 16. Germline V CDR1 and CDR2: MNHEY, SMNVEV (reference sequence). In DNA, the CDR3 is TGTGCCAGCAAGTCTAGGGGGCAATCGGTACGGGAGCAGTACTTC. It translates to CASKSRGQSVREQYF.

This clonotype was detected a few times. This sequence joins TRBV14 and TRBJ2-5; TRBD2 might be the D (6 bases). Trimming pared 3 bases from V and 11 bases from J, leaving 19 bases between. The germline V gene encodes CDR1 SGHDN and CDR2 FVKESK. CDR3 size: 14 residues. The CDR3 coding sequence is TGTGCCAGCAGCCAGGGAGCGGGTAGGATGAAGCAGTACTTC. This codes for CASSQGAGRMKQYF.

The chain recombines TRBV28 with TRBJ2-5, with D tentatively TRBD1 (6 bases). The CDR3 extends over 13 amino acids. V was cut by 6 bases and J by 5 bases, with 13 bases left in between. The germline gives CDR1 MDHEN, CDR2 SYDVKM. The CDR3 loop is CASSIQGLETQYF. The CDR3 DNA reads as TGTGCCAGCAGCATTCAGGGGTTGGAGACCCAGTACTTC.

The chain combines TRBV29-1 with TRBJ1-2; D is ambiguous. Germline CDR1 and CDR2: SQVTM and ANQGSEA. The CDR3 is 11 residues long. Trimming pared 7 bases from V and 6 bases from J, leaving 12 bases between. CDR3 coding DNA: TGCAGCGCCGAACAGTTTGATGGCTACACCTTC. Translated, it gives CSAEQFDGYTF.